A single sample gave rise to the 29 T cell receptor beta chains below, sequenced in a study of Graves' ophthalmopathy and Graves' hyperthyroidism. RNA transcripts yielded amplified TCR beta CDR3 regions. RT-PCR in the first round used HTBI primers; a second-round multiplex PCR followed. TCRdb reprocessed the multiplex PCR reads with MiXCR, giving one entry per CDR3 protein. Of approximately 700,000 distinct CDR3 sequences in the sample, 35% to 50% were seen once. The sequencing input was peripheral blood. These receptors were obtained from an adult man with Graves' ophthalmopathy.

V and J are TRBV7-9 and TRBJ2-7; 9 positions match TRBD1. J gave up 7 bases and V 3 bases, and 10 bases lay outside the gene matches. CDR1 is SEHNR, CDR2 FQNEAQ, per germline (reference sequence). The CDR3 runs to 15 residues. The CDR3 DNA follows: TGTGCCAGCAGCTTCACCGGGACAGGGAGTAAAGAGCAGTACTTC. Its protein product is CASSFTGTGSKEQYF.

About this clonotype: At one end the junction does not follow the germline gene, possibly because of a read error. This sequence joins TRBV10-3 and TRBJ1-2, with TRBD1 as a possible D gene (5 bases). The CDR3 spans 15 residues. CDR1 ENHRY and CDR2 SYGVKD come from the germline V gene. The CDR3 region is CASSEWVSQGYGYTF. The CDR3 DNA sequence: TGTGCCAGCAGTGAATGGGTCTCCCAGGGCTATGGCTACACCTTC.

There are many counts of this clonotype. The gene calls are TRBV2 and TRBJ1-5, with D perhaps TRBD1 (6 bases). V lost 4 bases and J 9 bases, leaving 16 bases between the germline ends. This CDR3 has 14 residues. Germline V gene lookup returns CDR1 SNHLY and CDR2 FYNNEI. The CDR3 protein is CASSASLQGRPQHF. The CDR3 DNA is TGTGCCAGCAGTGCGTCGTTACAGGGACGGCCCCAGCATTTT.

This clonotype was observed a few times. V gene TRBV28 combines with J gene TRBJ1-5; D possibly corresponds to TRBD1 (6 bases). V was clipped by 9 bases and J by 0 bases, with 12 bases between them. Germline V gene data show CDR1 as MDHEN and CDR2 as SYDVKM. CDR3 size: 14 residues. This chain's CDR3 is CASKTDSSNQPQHF. The CDR3 DNA is TGTGCCAGTAAGACGGACAGTAGCAATCAGCCCCAGCATTTT.

In DNA form, the CDR3 reads TGTGCCAGCAGTGAGTGGGACGGTTCCTCTGGAAACACCATATATTTT. Residues: CASSEWDGSSGNTIYF. The chain combines TRBV2 with TRBJ1-3; tentative D call: TRBD1 (5 bases). The CDR3 runs 16 residues. Trimming left V 3 bases short and J 0 bases short, with 12 bases between. Germline values: CDR1 SNHLY, CDR2 FYNNEI. Full variable domain (remainder filled in from reference TRBV2 and TRBJ1-3): EPEVTQTPSHQVTQMGQEVILRCVPISNHLYFYWYRQILGQKVEFLVSFYNNEISEKSEIFDDQFSVERPDGSNFTLKIRSTKLEDSAMYFCASSEWDGSSGNTIYFGEGSWLTVV.

In the case of this clonotype: At one end the junction does not follow the germline gene, possibly because of a read error. The V and J genes are TRBV7-3 and TRBJ2-5, with 11 bases matching TRBD2. CDR3 length: 15 amino acids. Germline loops: CDR1 SGHTA, CDR2 FQGTGA. CDR3 nucleotides: TGTACCAGCAGCCGACTAGCGGGGATCCAAGAGACCCAGTACTTC. As protein: CTSSRLAGIQETQYF.

This clonotype was seen more than once but under ten times. V gene TRBV20-1 combines with J gene TRBJ1-5, with 7 positions matching TRBD1. V dropped 4 bases and J dropped 9; count of bases not matched to a gene: 15. This CDR3 is built from 15 residues. Per the germline V gene, CDR1 is DFQATT and CDR2 is SNEGSKA (reference sequence). Written as DNA, the CDR3 is TGCAGTGCTACGGATAGGGGACAGATGGCGGGGCCCCAGCATTTT. It encodes CSATDRGQMAGPQHF.

The V and J genes are TRBV7-3 and TRBJ2-2; no reliable D call. This CDR3 has 14 residues. The germline V gene has CDR1 SGHTA and CDR2 FQGTGA. The V end was cut by 6 bases, the J end by 3 bases, with 11 bases between. The CDR3 coding sequence is TGTGCCAGCAGAAGGCCAGTTGACACCGGGGAGCTGTTTTTT. This sequence encodes CASRRPVDTGELFF.

There are a few counts of this clonotype. The chain is built from TRBV14 and TRBJ1-1, with a possible D match to TRBD1 (6 bases). Germline loops: CDR1 SGHDN, CDR2 FVKESK. V shed 4 bases and J shed 3 bases, with 27 bases lying between them. The CDR3 loop spans 19 amino acids. CDR3 nucleotides: TGTGCCAGCAGCCCATCTAATTCAGGGGAGGCGGTGGCCGACACTGAAGCTTTCTTT. Translation: CASSPSNSGEAVADTEAFF.

This clonotype came up a few times. V usage is TRBV19 and J usage is TRBJ2-7; 9 bases map to TRBD1. The CDR3 sequence is 13 residues long. J was trimmed by 5 bases and V by 6 bases; bases with no gene match: 5. CDR1 and CDR2 (germline): LNHDA, SQIVND (reference sequence). The CDR3 loop reads CASSGQGRHEQYF. DNA of the CDR3: TGTGCCAGTAGCGGACAGGGGAGGCACGAGCAGTACTTC.

The chain couples TRBV3-1 to TRBJ1-1, with D maybe TRBD1 (6 bases). The germline V gene has CDR1 LGHDT and CDR2 YNNKEL (reference sequence). Trimming pared 2 bases from V and 10 bases from J, leaving 11 bases between. CDR3 length equals 12 residues. Here the CDR3 reads CASSQQGRVAFF. The CDR3, as DNA: TGTGCCAGCAGCCAACAGGGGAGGGTAGCTTTCTTT.

This clonotype showed up just once. V gene TRBV20-1 combines with J gene TRBJ1-3; D may be TRBD1 (5 bases). Germline loops: CDR1 DFQATT, CDR2 SNEGSKA (reference sequence). Between the trimmed V and J ends, which lost 3 bases and 0 bases, there was a span of 9 bases. The CDR3 consists of 14 residues. This chain's CDR3 is CSASEDTSGNTIYF. CDR3 sequence (DNA): TGCAGTGCTAGTGAGGACACCTCTGGAAACACCATATATTTT.

This clonotype was observed at least ten times. The gene calls are TRBV5-8 and TRBJ1-1; 8 nucleotides agree with TRBD1. The germline CDR1 and CDR2 sequences are SGHTS and YDEGEE. This CDR3 is built from 13 residues. J lost 8 bases, V lost 4 bases, and 7 bases had no gene match. CDR3 protein: CASSTDRAAEAFF. DNA for the CDR3: TGTGCCAGCAGCACGGACAGGGCGGCGGAAGCTTTCTTT.

This clonotype was seen more than once but under ten times. The gene calls are TRBV10-3 and TRBJ2-7; no firm D call. CDR3 length equals 14 residues. Trimming removed 10 bases at V and 5 bases at J, with 21 bases between. The germline V gene encodes CDR1 ENHRY and CDR2 SYGVKD. This chain's CDR3 is CASSPAQGFDEQYF. For the CDR3, the DNA is TGTGCCAGCTCACCGGCCCAAGGGTTCGACGAGCAGTACTTC.

This clonotype has only one observation. The chain is built from TRBV7-8 and TRBJ2-7, with D uncertain. The end of the DNA fits TRBJ2-1 better, so the J call may be wrong. The CDR3 length is 13 residues. CDR1 and CDR2 from the germline V gene are SGHVS and FQNEAQ. CDR3 amino acids: CASSISYHNEQFF. Here the CDR3 DNA reads TGTGCCAGCAGCATAAGCTACCACAATGAGCAGTTCTTC.

V and J are TRBV29-1 and TRBJ2-7, with 9 positions matching TRBD2. Losses at the gene ends were 4 bases for V and 0 bases for J; bases not matched to a gene: 10. Germline-derived CDR1 and CDR2 are SQVTM and ANQGSEA. The CDR3 has 16 amino acids. The CDR3 bases are TGCAGCGTTGGGGATCCGAGCGGGGGGAACTCCTACGAGCAGTACTTC. It yields the protein CSVGDPSGGNSYEQYF.

V and J are TRBV10-3 and TRBJ1-5, with 11 nucleotides matching TRBD1. The length of the CDR3 is 17 residues. J was trimmed by 1 base and V by 10 bases; bases with no gene match: 12. Germline lookup yields CDR1 ENHRY and CDR2 SYGVKD. The DNA for the CDR3 is TGTGCCAACCCAAGGACAGGGGGCAAAAGGAGCAATCAGCCCCAGCATTTT. Its translation is CANPRTGGKRSNQPQHF.

The V gene is TRBV7-9, the J gene TRBJ2-7; 15 nucleotides match TRBD2. Germline-derived CDR1 and CDR2 are SEHNR and FQNEAQ (reference sequence). The CDR3 consists of 15 residues. Germline trimming cut 5 bases from V and 7 bases from J; bases unmatched to any gene: 6. The CDR3 DNA reads TGTGCCAGCAGCAGGACTAGCGGGAGGGTGAGTGAGCAGTACTTC. Protein: CASSRTSGRVSEQYF.

The table lists this clonotype with a few counts. This sequence joins TRBV7-2 and TRBJ1-2; tentative D call: TRBD1 (6 bases). The ends were cut back, 2 bases at V and 8 bases at J, with 15 bases in the middle. The CDR3 is made up of 14 amino acids. CDR1 and CDR2 from the germline V gene are SGHTA and FQGNSA. DNA for the CDR3: TGTGCCAGCAGCTTACTTTGGGGGGCGCAAGGCTACACCTTC. Residues: CASSLLWGAQGYTF.

The chain couples TRBV24-1 to TRBJ1-5; D is unresolved. Trimming took off 5 bases at V and 4 bases at J, with 14 bases between the two ends. The CDR3 totals 15 residues. The germline CDR1 and CDR2 sequences are KGHDR and SFDVKD. DNA for the CDR3: TGTGCCACCAGTGCTAGTAGGTCGGTAAATCAGCCCCAGCATTTT. This codes for CATSASRSVNQPQHF.

This clonotype was counted ten times or more. The rearrangement links TRBV20-1 to TRBJ2-7, with D possibly being TRBD2 (6 bases). The germline V gene encodes CDR1 DFQATT and CDR2 SNEGSKA (reference sequence). There are 14 residues in the CDR3. Trimming took 2 bases from V and 3 from J, leaving 14 bases between them. The CDR3 nucleotides read TGCAGTGCTAGATCGGGAGAGGGAGGCTACGAGCAGTACTTC. Residues: CSARSGEGGYEQYF.

This clonotype has at least ten counts. The chain combines TRBV7-2 with TRBJ1-2; the D is unclear. Germline values: CDR1 SGHTA, CDR2 FQGNSA. This CDR3 region has 14 residues. Trimming removed 6 bases at V and 5 bases at J, with 16 bases between. The DNA of the CDR3 is TGTGCCAGCAGGCGGGAGGGCTATGATTATGGCTACACCTTC. This encodes CASRREGYDYGYTF.

In this sample, this clonotype turned up many times. The chain employs TRBV7-8 and TRBJ1-2, with no clear D. The CDR3 extends over 14 amino acids. Deletions cut 5 bases from V and 6 bases from J, with 16 bases between. Germline-derived CDR1 and CDR2 are SGHVS and FQNEAQ. This CDR3 is CASSVRQGRDGYTF. Here the CDR3 DNA reads TGTGCCAGCAGCGTACGACAAGGGAGGGATGGCTACACCTTC.

DNA of the CDR3: TGTGCCAGCAGCGAACAGGGCGCTGAGCAGTTCTTC. It is translated as CASSEQGAEQFF. The J gene is TRBJ2-7, the V gene TRBV25-1; D might be TRBD1 (6 bases). The DNA end favors TRBJ2-1, so the J call may be wrong. This CDR3 spans 12 amino acids. The germline CDR1 and CDR2 sequences are MGHDK and SYGVNS.

This clonotype was counted a few times. The chain couples TRBV5-8 to TRBJ1-1, with 12 bases lining up with TRBD1. Losses at the gene ends were 1 base for V and 1 base for J; bases not matched to a gene: 2. The germline V gene encodes CDR1 SGHTS and CDR2 YDEGEE. The CDR3 consists of 16 residues. The CDR3 sequence is CASSLMGQGANTEAFF. The CDR3 nucleotides are TGTGCCAGCAGCTTGATGGGACAGGGGGCGAACACTGAAGCTTTCTTT.

V gene TRBV7-2 combines with J gene TRBJ2-7, with TRBD1 as a possible D gene (7 bases). The CDR3 is 16 residues long. Trimming shortened V by 5 bases and J by 5 bases, and 22 bases separated the two germline ends. Germline V gene data show CDR1 as SGHTA and CDR2 as FQGNSA. For the CDR3, the DNA is TGTGCCAGCAGCCAAGGGGGCGGGATCGCCAACGACGAGCAGTACTTC. Protein sequence: CASSQGGGIANDEQYF.

This sequence joins TRBV9 and TRBJ2-2; maybe TRBD1 (5 bases). The germline V and J ends were trimmed by 0 bases and 2 bases, with 8 bases remaining between them. CDR3 length: 15 amino acids. Looked up from germline, CDR1 is SGDLS and CDR2 is YYNGEE. CDR3 loop: CASSVARANTGELFF. The CDR3 DNA is TGTGCCAGCAGCGTAGCCAGGGCAAACACCGGGGAGCTGTTTTTT.

The chain recombines TRBV7-9 with TRBJ2-2, with 8 positions matching TRBD1. This CDR3 contains 15 residues. CDR1 is SEHNR and CDR2 is FQNEAQ in the germline V gene (reference sequence). After removal of 6 bases from V and 5 bases from J, the junction contained 8 bases not matched to a gene. The CDR3 DNA is TGTGCCAGCAGACCGACAGGGGTTGTTACCGGGGAGCTGTTTTTT. This gives the protein CASRPTGVVTGELFF. The full variable domain, with the rest looked up from reference TRBV7-9 and TRBJ2-2, is DTGVSQNPRHKITKRGQNVTFRCDPISEHNRLYWYRQTLGQGPEFLTYFQNEAQLEKSRLLSDRFSAERPKGSFSTLEIQRTEQGDSAMYLCASRPTGVVTGELFFGEGSRLTVL.

The genes are TRBV2 and TRBJ1-2; a possible D gene is TRBD1 (6 bases). V lost 5 bases and J lost 8, with 15 bases in between. This CDR3 comprises 13 residues. Germline V CDR1 and CDR2: SNHLY, FYNNEI. CDR3 amino acids: CASSPRQEAGYTF. The CDR3 DNA is TGTGCCAGCAGTCCCCGACAGGAAGCGGGCTACACCTTC.